This TCR beta chain was identified during a study of blood T cell repertoires in COVID-19. As for the study in general: T cells, B-cell-depleted T cells, or PBMCs supplied cDNA or gDNA.

The CDR3 sequence is 14 residues long. V was cut by 8 bases and J by 4 bases, with 14 bases left in between. Germline V gene data show CDR1 as SNHLY and CDR2 as FYNNEI. TCRdb's table, derived via immunoSEQ multiplex PCR, lists solely in-frame clones and lacks some. The table has roughly 200,000 clones, 86% seen once. The source of this sequence is a woman aged 45-65 years in a cohort exposed to, infected with or recovered from COVID-19 (not recorded which). The chain is built from TRBV2 and TRBJ1-4; D possibly corresponds to TRBD1 (5 bases). Source material: PBMCs or T cells enriched from blood (not recorded which). The CDR3 spells CASRSIGVNEKLFF. CDR3 bases: TGTGCCAGCCGGAGCATAGGGGTTAATGAAAAACTGTTTTTT.